This T cell receptor beta chain was captured in a study of blood T cell repertoires in COVID-19 (dated by TCRdb to the early 2020s). About the investigation overall: The collaborator samples originated in the United States, Italy and Spain and spanned the acute and convalescent phases of COVID-19. The prospective study material was composed of cDNA or gDNA derived from T cells, B-cell-depleted T cells, or PBMCs. A freely available public database, intended as a resource for researchers studying the immune response to SARS-CoV-2, is where the repertoires were released. The sample metadata nearly always contained a de-identified subject ID, COVID-19 status, age in years and sex. Subjects who had been exposed to COVID-19, were actively infected with it, or had recovered from it provided the deeply sampled blood TCRbeta repertoires that made up the dataset. The samples were drawn from two sources: the first 160 participants of the ongoing ImmuneRACE study, and 1,254 subjects contributed by 6 global collaborators. Where available, HLA class I and class II types were taken from metadata supplied by the sample provider and were not determined by assay-based typing.

What the authors observed across the whole study: The amount of clinical and demographic metadata varied by source and participant and was provided uncurated.

The collaborating institutions used their own protocols to collect whole blood in K2EDTA tubes. For TCRbeta analysis, collaborator samples were shipped as frozen whole blood, as isolated PBMCs, or as DNA extracted from either sample type. TCRbeta CDR3 regions were amplified from genomic DNA using the immunoSEQ Assay, a bias-controlled multiplex PCR. Per the original workflow: The number of nucleated cells in each sample was estimated from the amplification of reference gene primers within the assay. Sequence reads were collapsed and filtered to measure the absolute abundance of every unique TCRbeta CDR3 rearrangement. Productive Simpson clonality was computed per sample as the square root of Simpson's diversity index over productive rearrangements. Imported from immuneACCESS, the table was reduced by TCRdb to in-frame sequences with V and J called. These copies leave out some clones; in studies compared against another copy, an unresolved V gene accounts for under half, and the cause of the remainder is not known. That table gives V, J and clone size, and the DNA gave D and trimming. The sample yields 70,000 to 100,000 clones; 80% to 90% were counted once. Clones ranked in the top ten supply less than 45% of the sample.

CDR1 is given as SGHRS and CDR2 as YFSETQ, both from the germline V gene. The trim is 0 bases for V and 0 bases for J, with a gap of 3 bases between the germline ends. From the cysteine up to the phenylalanine, the CDR3 has a length of 13 residues. The DNA shown is the 39-base CDR3, in frame from base 1. About this clone itself: Its specific antigen is unknown. No clone much larger than this one lies a single base away; base qualities are absent.

Sequences were obtained from peripheral blood. This clonotype was sampled from a human donor in a cohort sampled during active COVID-19. Recombination joined TRBV5-1 with TRBJ1-2, with the D segment identity uncertain. CDR3 reads: CASSLAANYGYTF. The sequenced DNA: TGCGCCAGCAGCTTGGCGGCTAACTATGGCTACACCTTC.